The 26 T cell receptor beta chains listed next were all sequenced from one sample in a study of T-cell memory formation after mild COVID-19. MiXCR, applied by TCRdb to the 5' RACE reads, yields one record per CDR3 protein. The repertoire holds about 150,000 distinct CDR3 sequences, roughly 6.2% seen once, with about 1.9% in the top ten. The sequencing input was PBMCs or a T cell subset sorted from them (not recorded which). The receptors here all came from an adult woman who had mild COVID-19 (a few samples of this study predate the infection). Cell type and time point are not known.

The rearrangement joins TRBV4-1 to TRBJ1-3; D is unclear. Germline V CDR1 and CDR2: MGHRA, YSYEKL. The CDR3 spans 16 residues. Trimming pared 1 base from V and 0 bases from J, leaving 10 bases between. CDR3 region: CASSQGKGASGNTIYF. As DNA, the CDR3 is TGCGCCAGCAGCCAAGGGAAGGGAGCCTCTGGAAACACCATATATTTT.

This clonotype was counted ten times or more. The chain links TRBV7-8 to TRBJ2-1, with D possibly matching TRBD2 (6 bases). V lost 6 bases, J lost 4 bases, and 16 bases lay in between. The CDR3 runs to 15 residues. Germline values: CDR1 SGHVS, CDR2 FQNEAQ. The CDR3 bases are TGTGCCAGCAGATCAGGGACTGGGACTTACAATGAGCAGTTCTTC. It codes for CASRSGTGTYNEQFF.

This clonotype was seen only a few times. The genes are TRBV3-1 and TRBJ1-3; D uncertain. CDR3 length: 15 amino acids. Germline V lookup: CDR1 LGHDT, CDR2 YNNKEL (reference sequence). V was cut by 4 bases and J by 4 bases, with 14 bases left in between. The CDR3 here is CASSLGESRGNTIYF. The CDR3, as DNA: TGTGCCAGCAGCCTTGGGGAGTCAAGAGGAAACACCATATATTTT.

This clonotype was detected many times. V is TRBV5-1 and J is TRBJ2-5, with 7 bases fitting TRBD2. CDR3 length: 14 amino acids. The germline V gene encodes CDR1 SGHRS and CDR2 YFSETQ. V was clipped by 4 bases and J by 3 bases; unmatched bases: 6. CDR3 nucleotide sequence: TGCGCCAGCAGCGTCCGGGACTATAAAGAGACCCAGTACTTC. It codes for CASSVRDYKETQYF. The variable domain in full, with the rest retrieved from reference TRBV5-1 and TRBJ2-5, is KAGVTQTPRYLIKTRGQQVTLSCSPISGHRSVSWYQQTPGQGLQFLFEYFSETQRNKGNFPGRFSGRQFSNSRSEMNVSTLELGDSALYLCASSVRDYKETQYFGPGTRLLVL.

This clonotype was seen ten or more times. The J gene is TRBJ2-5, the V gene TRBV7-9, with a possible D match to TRBD1 (7 bases). Germline CDR1 reads SEHNR; CDR2 reads FQNEAQ (reference sequence). V lost 8 bases and J 5 bases, leaving 21 bases between the germline ends. The CDR3 loop spans 15 amino acids. The CDR3 here is CASPAGTGGGETQYF. In DNA form, the CDR3 reads TGTGCCAGCCCCGCGGGTACAGGAGGGGGCGAGACCCAGTACTTC.

The chain combines TRBV7-9 with TRBJ1-2; D unresolved. The V gene's germline CDR1 is SEHNR and CDR2 FQNEAQ (reference sequence). V was clipped by 5 bases and J by 2 bases, with 12 bases between them. This CDR3 contains 14 residues. For the CDR3, the DNA is TGTGCCAGCAGCGTTGGCGGGCAGAACTATGGCTACACCTTC. Its protein is CASSVGGQNYGYTF.

A few counts support this clonotype. The rearrangement uses TRBV7-6 and TRBJ2-1; 11 nucleotides agree with TRBD2. Per the germline V gene, CDR1 is SGHVS and CDR2 is FNYEAQ. Trimming cost V 5 bases and J 4 bases; bases outside gene matches: 4. The CDR3 covers 15 residues. CDR3 region: CASSRTSGRYNEQFF. The CDR3 DNA follows: TGTGCCAGCAGCCGAACTAGCGGGAGATACAATGAGCAGTTCTTC. The full variable domain, in which reference TRBV7-6 and TRBJ2-1 provide the parts outside the CDR3, is GAGVSQSPRYKVTKRGQDVALRCDPISGHVSLYWYRQALGQGPEFLTYFNYEAQQDKSGLPNDRFSAERPEGSISTLTIQRTEQRDSAMYRCASSRTSGRYNEQFFGPGTRLTVL.

V and J are TRBV3-1 and TRBJ2-6, with TRBD2 as a possible D gene (6 bases). There are 18 residues in the CDR3. With 4 bases removed from V and 1 base from J, the gap between germline ends came to 17 bases. Germline V gives CDR1 LGHDT, CDR2 YNNKEL (reference sequence). CDR3 sequence: CASSRRVGPNSGANVLTF. CDR3 bases: TGTGCCAGCAGCCGGAGGGTGGGCCCTAATTCTGGGGCCAACGTCCTGACTTTC.

The rearrangement joins TRBV12-3 or TRBV12-4 to TRBJ2-2; 8 positions match TRBD2. CDR3 length: 13 residues. The V and J ends lost 11 bases and 3 bases, in that order; junction bases with no gene match: 5. CDR3 amino acids: CASGRGDTGELFF. The CDR3 DNA is TGTGCCTCCGGGCGGGGGGACACCGGGGAGCTGTTTTTT.

This clonotype was counted a few times. The chain couples TRBV5-1 to TRBJ2-3; 7 bases match TRBD2. V lost 0 bases to trimming and J lost 1 base; unmatched junction nucleotides: 2. The germline V gene encodes CDR1 SGHRS and CDR2 YFSETQ. This CDR3 comprises 15 residues. Here the CDR3 reads CASSLAAGGTDTQYF. CDR3 DNA sequence: TGCGCCAGCAGCTTGGCGGCGGGGGGCACAGATACGCAGTATTTT.

The gene calls are TRBV6-2 or TRBV6-3 and TRBJ1-1; 8 bases fit TRBD1. The CDR3 runs 17 residues. Per the germline V gene, CDR1 is MNHEY and CDR2 is SVGEGT. Germline trimming cut 4 bases from V and 2 bases from J; bases unmatched to any gene: 12. The CDR3 bases are TGTGCCAGCAGTTGGACAGGGCACCCGACGGCCAACACTGAAGCTTTCTTT. Its translation: CASSWTGHPTANTEAFF.

This chain joins TRBV7-9 and TRBJ2-7; D may be TRBD1 or TRBD2 (5 bases each). CDR1 and CDR2 (germline): SEHNR, FQNEAQ (reference sequence). Between the trimmed V and J ends, which lost 5 bases and 10 bases, there was a span of 18 bases. The CDR3 runs 13 residues. CDR3 nucleotide sequence: TGTGCCAGCAGCCCCCCAAACGGGGCGTTCCAGTACTTC. Residues: CASSPPNGAFQYF.

This sequence joins TRBV5-1 and TRBJ1-3; TRBD1 agrees at 11 bases. The CDR3 contains 18 residues. V lost 4 bases and J lost 0; bases outside the gene matches: 9. Germline values: CDR1 SGHRS, CDR2 YFSETQ. Here the CDR3 DNA reads TGCGCCAGCAGCACTGGACAGGGGGCTATGTTCTCTGGAAACACCATATATTTT. It specifies CASSTGQGAMFSGNTIYF.

The J gene is TRBJ2-1, the V gene TRBV5-1, with D uncertain. In germline, CDR1 is SGHRS, CDR2 YFSETQ. This CDR3 region has 13 residues. V lost 0 bases and J 5 bases, leaving 6 bases between the germline ends. Here the CDR3 reads CASSLGINNEQFF. Written as DNA, the CDR3 is TGCGCCAGCAGCTTGGGGATTAACAATGAGCAGTTCTTC. Variable domain in full (rest from reference TRBV5-1 and TRBJ2-1): KAGVTQTPRYLIKTRGQQVTLSCSPISGHRSVSWYQQTPGQGLQFLFEYFSETQRNKGNFPGRFSGRQFSNSRSEMNVSTLELGDSALYLCASSLGINNEQFFGPGTRLTVL.

This clonotype was seen more than once but under ten times. The CDR3 here is CASSEKGENYGYTF. The CDR3 nucleotides are TGTGCCAGCAGTGAAAAGGGAGAGAACTATGGCTACACCTTC. The chain carries TRBV2 and TRBJ1-2; no firm D call. Trimming removed 2 bases at V and 2 bases at J, with 9 bases between. The CDR3 covers 14 residues. The germline V gene encodes CDR1 SNHLY and CDR2 FYNNEI.

The gene calls are TRBV5-1 and TRBJ2-5, with D uncertain. Germline CDR1 SGHRS, CDR2 YFSETQ. The V and J ends lost 4 bases and 0 bases respectively, with 7 bases between them. CDR3 size: 13 residues. CDR3 DNA sequence: TGCGCCAGCAGCCTCCCGTACCAAGAGACCCAGTACTTC. It specifies CASSLPYQETQYF.

This rearrangement joins TRBV5-4 to TRBJ2-4; TRBD2 matches 7 bases. CDR3 length equals 14 residues. CDR1 and CDR2 from the germline V gene are SGHNT and YYREEE (reference sequence). J lost 5 bases, V lost 4 bases, and 6 bases had no gene match. This chain's CDR3 is CASSTLAAQNIQYF. The CDR3 coding sequence is TGTGCCAGCAGCACCCTAGCGGCACAAAACATTCAGTACTTC.

The genes are TRBV12-3 or TRBV12-4 and TRBJ1-5; D is unresolved. The ends were cut back, 4 bases at V and 3 bases at J, with 4 bases in the middle. The CDR3 spans 12 residues. Here the CDR3 DNA reads TGTGCCAGCAGTTCGGACAATCAGCCCCAGCATTTT. Translated: CASSSDNQPQHF.

The V gene is TRBV6-5, the J gene TRBJ2-2; D is uncertain. The V gene lost 0 bases and the J gene lost 8 bases, with 19 bases spanning the gap. The CDR3 is made up of 17 amino acids. Germline V gives CDR1 MNHEY, CDR2 SVGAGI. The CDR3 DNA follows: TGTGCCAGCAGTTACTCTGGGTCAGGCGCTGTGTTAGGGGAGCTGTTTTTT. Amino acid sequence: CASSYSGSGAVLGELFF.

The sample holds many counts of this clonotype. V is TRBV29-1 and J is TRBJ2-1, with D uncertain. Per germline, CDR1 SQVTM and CDR2 ANQGSEA. The CDR3 consists of 13 residues. Trimming cost V 8 bases and J 7 bases, with 18 bases left between them. CDR3 loop: CSIRAPGGNEQFF. As DNA, the CDR3 is TGCAGCATCCGGGCCCCGGGTGGGAATGAGCAGTTCTTC.

The V and J genes are TRBV18 and TRBJ2-5, with 7 nucleotides matching TRBD1. The CDR3 loop spans 14 amino acids. The ends lost 4 bases at V and 5 bases at J; junction bases unmatched: 7. Germline V gene sequence: CDR1 KGHSH, CDR2 LQKENI. The CDR3 sequence is CASSLNRGLETQYF. DNA for the CDR3: TGTGCCAGCTCACTTAACAGGGGTCTGGAGACCCAGTACTTC.

V gene TRBV18 combines with J gene TRBJ2-3, with D possibly matching TRBD1 (6 bases). This CDR3 comprises 15 residues. From germline, CDR1 is KGHSH and CDR2 LQKENI. With 3 bases removed from V and 6 bases from J, the gap between germline ends came to 16 bases. This chain's CDR3 is CASSPQPTGSDTQYF. For the CDR3, the DNA is TGTGCCAGCTCACCCCAACCGACAGGATCGGATACGCAGTATTTT.

This clonotype was seen a handful of times. The chain employs TRBV3-1 and TRBJ2-7; perhaps TRBD2 as D (6 bases). The CDR3 runs to 13 residues. Trimming shortened V by 1 base and J by 5 bases, and 9 bases separated the two germline ends. The germline CDR1 and CDR2 sequences are LGHDT and YNNKEL (reference sequence). CDR3 sequence: CASSQGLGHEQYF. Written as DNA, the CDR3 is TGTGCCAGCAGCCAAGGACTAGGGCACGAGCAGTACTTC.

This clonotype occurred many times. This chain links TRBV7-2 with TRBJ2-2, with TRBD2 identical over 11 bases. The CDR3 sequence is 16 residues long. Per the germline V gene, CDR1 is SGHTA and CDR2 is FQGNSA. Trimming removed 1 base from V and 7 bases from J; junction bases left unmatched: 5. CDR3 DNA sequence: TGTGCCAGCAGCTTAGTTGTAGCGGGAGGGCTCGGGGAGCTGTTTTTT. It is translated as CASSLVVAGGLGELFF.

This clonotype showed up just a few times. The gene calls are TRBV9 and TRBJ2-1; D call uncertain. Trimming took off 3 bases at V and 10 bases at J, with 11 bases between the two ends. CDR1 SGDLS and CDR2 YYNGEE come from the germline V gene. The CDR3 length is 12 residues. In DNA form, the CDR3 reads TGTGCCAGCAGCGAGCCCCGGATCGAGCAGTTCTTC. Translation: CASSEPRIEQFF.

This clonotype has at least ten counts. The V gene is TRBV4-3, the J gene TRBJ1-1; D is uncertain. Between the trimmed V and J ends, which lost 0 bases and 10 bases, there was a span of 18 bases. Germline V CDR1 and CDR2: LGHNA, YSLEER. The CDR3 spans 15 residues. The CDR3 spells CASSQEYSLYAGAFF. CDR3 nucleotides: TGCGCCAGCAGCCAAGAGTATTCCCTCTACGCGGGAGCTTTCTTT.